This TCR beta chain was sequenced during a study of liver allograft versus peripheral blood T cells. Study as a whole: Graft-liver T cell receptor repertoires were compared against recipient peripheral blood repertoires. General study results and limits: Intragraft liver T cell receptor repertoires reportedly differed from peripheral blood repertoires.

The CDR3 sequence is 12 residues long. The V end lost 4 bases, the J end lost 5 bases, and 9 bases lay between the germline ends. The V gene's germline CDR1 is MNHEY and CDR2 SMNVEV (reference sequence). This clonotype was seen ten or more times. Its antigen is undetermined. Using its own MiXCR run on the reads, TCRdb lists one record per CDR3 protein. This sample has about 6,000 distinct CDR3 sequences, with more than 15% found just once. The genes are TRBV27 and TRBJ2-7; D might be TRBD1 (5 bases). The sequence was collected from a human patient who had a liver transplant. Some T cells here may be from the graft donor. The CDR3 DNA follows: TGTGCCAGCAGTTCCCAGGGCCACGAGCAGTACTTC. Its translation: CASSSQGHEQYF.